Listed here is a single TCR beta chain. Its antigen remains unknown. An amount of RNA that ranged from roughly 0.5 to 1 ug was reverse transcribed with random hexamers. Amplification of TCR beta CDR3 was carried out by immunoSEQ multiplex PCR, which covered 54 Vbeta and 13 Jbeta segments. TCRdb redid the calling of the immunoSEQ multiplex PCR reads with MiXCR, one entry per CDR3 protein. The sample carries around 130,000 distinct CDR3 sequences, roughly 94% recorded once. The CDR3 contains 17 residues. Germline V lookup: CDR1 KGHSH, CDR2 LQKENI. V lost 1 base and J lost 0; bases outside the gene matches: 4. This specimen comes from a study of CD8 T cells in Susac syndrome. General study results and limits: The relatively small number of individuals in the TCR sequencing and HLA analysis was acknowledged by the study.

TCR beta from blood CD8+ and CD4+ T cells was sequenced. Negative isolation was used for CD8+ and CD4+ T cells and FACS enrichment for TEMRA cells. Sequenced sample: CD4+ T cells from PBMCs. This receptor was obtained from a human donor with multiple sclerosis. This chain links TRBV18 with TRBJ2-2; TRBD2 agrees at 8 bases. In DNA, the CDR3 is TGTGCCAGCTCACCACTCCGTAGCGGGGCGAACACCGGGGAGCTGTTTTTT. Translation gives CASSPLRSGANTGELFF.